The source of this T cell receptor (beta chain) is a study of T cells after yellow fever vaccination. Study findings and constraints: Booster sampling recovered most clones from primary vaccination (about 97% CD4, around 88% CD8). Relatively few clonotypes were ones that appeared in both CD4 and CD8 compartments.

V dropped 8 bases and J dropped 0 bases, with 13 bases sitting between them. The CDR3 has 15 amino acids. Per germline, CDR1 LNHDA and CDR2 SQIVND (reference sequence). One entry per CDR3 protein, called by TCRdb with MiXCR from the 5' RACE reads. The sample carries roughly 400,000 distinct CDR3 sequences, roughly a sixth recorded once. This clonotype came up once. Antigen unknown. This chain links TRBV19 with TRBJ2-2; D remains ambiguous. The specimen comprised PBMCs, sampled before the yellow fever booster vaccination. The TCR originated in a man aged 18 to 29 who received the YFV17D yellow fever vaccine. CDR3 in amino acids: CASAGWNTNTGELFF. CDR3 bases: TGTGCCAGTGCCGGTTGGAATACGAACACCGGGGAGCTGTTTTTT.